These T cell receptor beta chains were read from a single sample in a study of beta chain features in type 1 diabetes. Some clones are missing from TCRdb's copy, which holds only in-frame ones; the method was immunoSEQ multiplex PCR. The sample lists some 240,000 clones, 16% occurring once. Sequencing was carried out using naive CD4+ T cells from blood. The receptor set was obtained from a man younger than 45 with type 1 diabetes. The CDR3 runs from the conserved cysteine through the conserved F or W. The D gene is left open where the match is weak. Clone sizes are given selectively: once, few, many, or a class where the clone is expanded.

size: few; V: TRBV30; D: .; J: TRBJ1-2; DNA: TGTGCCTGGAGTGTACGGACTGGCTACACCTTC; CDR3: CAWSVRTGYTF
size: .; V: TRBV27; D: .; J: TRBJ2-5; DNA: TGTGCCAGCAGCCCTCGGACAGCTCAAGAGACCCAGTACTTC; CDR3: CASSPRTAQETQYF
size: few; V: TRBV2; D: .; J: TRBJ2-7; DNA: TGTGCCAGCAGTGAGGGACCGCACAGATACTTC; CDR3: CASSEGPHRYF
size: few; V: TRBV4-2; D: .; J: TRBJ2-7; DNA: TGTGCCAGCAGCCAAGATTTAGCTTCCTACGAGCAGTACTTC; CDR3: CASSQDLASYEQYF
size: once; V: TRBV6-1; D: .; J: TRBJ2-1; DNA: TGTGCCAGCAGACAGGGATGGGAGCAGTTCTTC; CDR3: CASRQGWEQFF
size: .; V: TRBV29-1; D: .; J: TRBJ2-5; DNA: TGCAGCGCAGAAGGGCAGCGGCAAGAGACCCAGTACTTC; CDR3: CSAEGQRQETQYF
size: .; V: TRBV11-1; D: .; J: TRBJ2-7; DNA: TGTGCCAGCAGCATCGGGACCGCTACGTACGAGCAGTACTTC; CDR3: CASSIGTATYEQYF
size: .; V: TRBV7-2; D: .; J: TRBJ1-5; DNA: TGTGCCAGCAGCGGAGGCCCGACGGGACTTAATCTTCAGCCCCAGCATTTT; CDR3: CASSGGPTGLNLQPQHF
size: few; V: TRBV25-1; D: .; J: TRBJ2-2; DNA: TGTGCCAGCAGTGAAATGGGACGGATCGGGGAGCTGTTTTTT; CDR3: CASSEMGRIGELFF
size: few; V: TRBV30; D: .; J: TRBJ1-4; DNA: TGTGCCTGGAGTGTACAGGCCCAGGGGAAACTGTTTTTT; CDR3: CAWSVQAQGKLFF
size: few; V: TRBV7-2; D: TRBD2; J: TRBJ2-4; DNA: TGTGCCAGCAGCTTAGCGGGGACTAGTTACAACATTCAGTACTTC; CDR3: CASSLAGTSYNIQYF
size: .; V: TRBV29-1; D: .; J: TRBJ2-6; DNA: TGCAGCGTATACAAGGACTCTGGGGCCAACGTCCTGACTTTC; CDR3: CSVYKDSGANVLTF
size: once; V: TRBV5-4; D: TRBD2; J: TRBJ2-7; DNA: TGTGCCAGCAGCGATCGGACTAGCGGTTCCTACGAGCAGTACTTC; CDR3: CASSDRTSGSYEQYF
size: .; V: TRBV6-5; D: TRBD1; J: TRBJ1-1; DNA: TGTGCCGTCCGACAGGGAGACACTGAAGCTTTCTTT; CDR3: CAVRQGDTEAFF